The entry below gives a single TCR beta chain sequence along with its context. This CDR3 is 17 amino acids long. With 7 bases clipped from V and 7 bases from J, the junction kept 17 bases outside the gene matches. Germline CDR1 is SEHNR and CDR2 is FQNEAQ (reference sequence). The data originate from a study of blood T cell repertoires in COVID-19. The wider study: COVID-19 samples, acute and convalescent, were from the United States, Italy and Spain. T cells, B-cell-depleted T cells, or PBMCs supplied cDNA or gDNA.

As processed by the authors: For nucleated cells, counts were estimated from reference gene primer amplification. Generated by immunoSEQ multiplex PCR, the TCRdb table keeps only in-frame clones and is missing some. The V and J calls and clone size come from that table; D and trimming were worked out from the DNA. Altogether under 150,000 clones are present, more than 70% being singletons, with the ten largest covering about 1.6%. The V and J genes are TRBV7-9 and TRBJ2-1, with 9 bases matching TRBD1. The sequence was collected from a human donor in a cohort sampled during active COVID-19. Sequenced input: peripheral blood. CDR3 sequence: CASTPLDGTGFGNEQFF. The CDR3 DNA reads TGTGCCAGCACCCCCTTGGACGGGACAGGGTTCGGAAATGAGCAGTTCTTC.